What follows are 6 T cell receptor beta chains derived from one specimen sequenced in a study of T cell responses to AZD1222 COVID-19 vaccine. Some clones are missing from TCRdb's copy, which holds only in-frame ones; the method was immunoSEQ multiplex PCR. The sample lists 95,000 to 110,000 clones; about 90% were seen once. Specimen: peripheral blood, collected on day 0 of AZD1222 vaccination. Receptors originate from an adult in good health.

A single count supports this clone. The V call is TRBV4-2, the J call TRBJ2-3; D gene unclear. The CDR3 consists of 14 residues. The V end lost 4 bases, the J end lost 2 bases, and 10 bases lay between the germline ends. Germline CDR1 reads LGHNA; CDR2 reads YNFKEQ. The CDR3 nucleotides are TGTGCCAGCAGCCCAGAGGAGCCCACAGATACGCAGTATTTT. Protein product: CASSPEEPTDTQYF.

The DNA for the CDR3 is TGTGCCAGCAGCCCCAGACAGGGTTGGCCCTACAATGAGCAGTTCTTC. It yields the protein CASSPRQGWPYNEQFF. The chain carries TRBV11-3 and TRBJ2-1; 7 nucleotides align to TRBD1. CDR3 length: 16 amino acids. Trimming at V came to 5 bases and at J to 2 bases, leaving 9 bases not matched to a gene. The germline gives CDR1 SGHNT, CDR2 YENEEA. Filled out from reference TRBV11-3 and TRBJ2-1, the complete variable domain reads EAGVVQSPRYKIIEKKQPVAFWCNPISGHNTLYWYLQNLGQGPELLIRYENEEAVDDSQLPKDRFSAERLKGVDSTLKIQPAELGDSAVYLCASSPRQGWPYNEQFFGPGTRLTVL.

The chain links TRBV27 to TRBJ2-3; perhaps TRBD2 as D (7 bases). Germline loops: CDR1 MNHEY, CDR2 SMNVEV (reference sequence). V gave up 2 bases and J gave up 3 bases, with 18 bases separating them. The CDR3 contains 17 residues. The CDR3 nucleotides are TGTGCCAGCAGTTTAAGGGGGGGCCAGGGAGTGACAGATACGCAGTATTTT. Protein: CASSLRGGQGVTDTQYF.

The chain uses TRBV28 and TRBJ1-2; 7 nucleotides match TRBD1. In germline, CDR1 is MDHEN, CDR2 SYDVKM. The CDR3 has 18 residues. V lost 5 bases and J lost 4; bases outside the gene matches: 19. The CDR3 DNA is TGTGCCAGCAGTCCTAATCTGAGGGTACAGGGGCAAATCTATGGCTACACCTTC. It translates to CASSPNLRVQGQIYGYTF.

The J gene is TRBJ1-2, the V gene TRBV5-6; the D is unclear. CDR1 and CDR2 (germline): SGHDT, YYEEEE. The V end was cut by 1 base, the J end by 0 bases, with 10 bases between. The CDR3 has 15 residues. The CDR3 is CASSLNGDSNYGYTF. The CDR3 DNA is TGTGCCAGCAGCTTGAACGGGGATTCTAACTATGGCTACACCTTC.

The sample holds a few counts of this clone. The chain uses TRBV10-3 and TRBJ2-5; D remains ambiguous. From germline, CDR1 is ENHRY and CDR2 SYGVKD. This CDR3 region has 14 residues. The germline V and J ends were trimmed by 0 bases and 3 bases, with 8 bases remaining between them. This CDR3 is CAISESNSKETQYF. CDR3 in DNA: TGTGCCATCAGTGAGTCTAACTCCAAAGAGACCCAGTACTTC.